The source of this TCR beta chain is a study of shared clonotypes between healthy human individuals. The method was immunoSEQ multiplex PCR; TCRdb's version includes in-frame clones alone and lacks a portion of them. This sample has hundreds of thousands of clones; approximately 75% occur once, and the top ten carry 1.8%. Trimming stripped 4 bases from V and 4 bases from J, with 17 bases between. The CDR3 is made up of 16 amino acids. The germline V gene encodes CDR1 LNHNV and CDR2 YYDKDF (reference sequence). The source material was memory CD4+ T cells sorted from blood. Subset described: CD45RA-negative fraction. The V and J genes are TRBV15 and TRBJ1-5; D might be TRBD1 (6 bases). The sequence came from a woman in her twenties or thirties in good health. CDR3 coding DNA: TGTGCCACCAGCAACCCCTTGGGGAGGGGGAATCAGCCCCAGCATTTT. Translation: CATSNPLGRGNQPQHF.